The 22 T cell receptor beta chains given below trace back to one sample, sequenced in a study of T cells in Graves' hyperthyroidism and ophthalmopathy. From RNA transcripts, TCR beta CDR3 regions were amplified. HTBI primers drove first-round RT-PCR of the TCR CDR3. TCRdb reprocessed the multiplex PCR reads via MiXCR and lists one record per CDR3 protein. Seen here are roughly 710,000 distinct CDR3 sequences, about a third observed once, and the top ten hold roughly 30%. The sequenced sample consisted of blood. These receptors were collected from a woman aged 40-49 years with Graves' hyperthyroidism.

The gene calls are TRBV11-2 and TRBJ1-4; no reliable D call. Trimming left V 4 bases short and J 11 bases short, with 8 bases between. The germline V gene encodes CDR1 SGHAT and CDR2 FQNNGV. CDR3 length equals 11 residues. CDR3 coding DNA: TGTGCCAGCAGCTCTCCCGGGAAACTGTTTTTT. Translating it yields CASSSPGKLFF.

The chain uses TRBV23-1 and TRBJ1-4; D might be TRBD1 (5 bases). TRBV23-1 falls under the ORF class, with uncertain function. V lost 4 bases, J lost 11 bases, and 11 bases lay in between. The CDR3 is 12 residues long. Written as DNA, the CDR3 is TGCGCCAGCAGTCGGATCAGGGAGAAACTGTTTTTT. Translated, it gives CASSRIREKLFF.

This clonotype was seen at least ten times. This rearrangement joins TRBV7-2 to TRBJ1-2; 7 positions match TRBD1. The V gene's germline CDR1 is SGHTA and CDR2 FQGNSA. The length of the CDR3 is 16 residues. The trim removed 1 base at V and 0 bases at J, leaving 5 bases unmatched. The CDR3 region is CASSLEGGQSNYGYTF. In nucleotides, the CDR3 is TGTGCCAGCAGCTTAGAGGGGGGACAGTCTAACTATGGCTACACCTTC.

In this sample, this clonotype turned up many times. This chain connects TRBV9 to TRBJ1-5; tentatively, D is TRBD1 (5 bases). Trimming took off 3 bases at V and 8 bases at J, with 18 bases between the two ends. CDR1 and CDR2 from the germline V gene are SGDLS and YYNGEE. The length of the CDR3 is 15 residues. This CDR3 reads CASSGGTDPREPQHF. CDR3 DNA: TGTGCCAGCAGCGGTGGGACGGACCCTCGGGAGCCCCAGCATTTT.

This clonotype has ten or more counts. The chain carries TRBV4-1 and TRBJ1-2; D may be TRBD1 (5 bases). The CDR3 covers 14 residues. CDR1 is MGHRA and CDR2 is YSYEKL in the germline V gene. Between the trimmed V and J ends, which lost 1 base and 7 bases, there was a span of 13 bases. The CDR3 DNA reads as TGCGCCAGCAGCCAAGTAGGGGAAGTCCGTGGCTACACCTTC. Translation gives CASSQVGEVRGYTF.

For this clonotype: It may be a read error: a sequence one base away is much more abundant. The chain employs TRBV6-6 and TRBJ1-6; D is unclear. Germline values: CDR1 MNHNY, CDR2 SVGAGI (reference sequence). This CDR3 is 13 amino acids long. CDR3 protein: CAISYEERTPLHF. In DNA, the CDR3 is TGTGCCATCAGTTACGAGGAACGTACGCCCCTCCACTTT.

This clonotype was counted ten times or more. CDR3 sequence: CASSESKAGGETQYF. For the CDR3, the DNA is TGCGCCAGCAGTGAGTCGAAGGCGGGAGGAGAGACCCAGTACTTC. The rearrangement links TRBV10-2 to TRBJ2-5, with TRBD2 matching over 8 bases. The trim removed 0 bases at V and 4 bases at J, leaving 4 bases unmatched. Germline CDR1 and CDR2: WSHSY and SAAADI. The CDR3 runs 15 residues.

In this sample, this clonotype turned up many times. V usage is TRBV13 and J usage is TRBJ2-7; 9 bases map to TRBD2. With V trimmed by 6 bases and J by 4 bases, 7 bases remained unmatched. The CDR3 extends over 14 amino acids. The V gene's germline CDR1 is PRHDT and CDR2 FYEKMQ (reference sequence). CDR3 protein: CASSQPGLAYEQYF. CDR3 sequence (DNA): TGTGCCAGCAGTCAGCCGGGACTAGCTTACGAGCAGTACTTC.

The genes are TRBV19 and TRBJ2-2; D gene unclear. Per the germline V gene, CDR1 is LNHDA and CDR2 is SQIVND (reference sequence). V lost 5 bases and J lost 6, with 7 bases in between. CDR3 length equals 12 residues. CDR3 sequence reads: CASSQHPGELFF. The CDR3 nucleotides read TGTGCCAGTAGTCAGCATCCCGGGGAGCTGTTTTTT.

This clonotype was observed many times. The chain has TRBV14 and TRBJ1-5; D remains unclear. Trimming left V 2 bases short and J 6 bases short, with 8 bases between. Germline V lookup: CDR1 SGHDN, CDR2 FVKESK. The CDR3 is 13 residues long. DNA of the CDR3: TGTGCCAGCAGCCAAACACCGGGTCAGCCCCAGCATTTT. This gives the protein CASSQTPGQPQHF.

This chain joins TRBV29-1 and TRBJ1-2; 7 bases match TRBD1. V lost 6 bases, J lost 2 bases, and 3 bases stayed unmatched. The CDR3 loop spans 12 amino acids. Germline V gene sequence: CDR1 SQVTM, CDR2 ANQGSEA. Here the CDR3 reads CSVGTENYGYTF. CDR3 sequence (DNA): TGCAGCGTGGGGACAGAGAACTATGGCTACACCTTC.

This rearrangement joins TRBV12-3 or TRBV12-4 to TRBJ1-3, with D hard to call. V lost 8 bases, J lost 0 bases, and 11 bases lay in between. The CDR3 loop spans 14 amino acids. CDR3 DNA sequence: TGTGCCAGCGGTACCGTCTACTCTGGAAACACCATATATTTT. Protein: CASGTVYSGNTIYF.

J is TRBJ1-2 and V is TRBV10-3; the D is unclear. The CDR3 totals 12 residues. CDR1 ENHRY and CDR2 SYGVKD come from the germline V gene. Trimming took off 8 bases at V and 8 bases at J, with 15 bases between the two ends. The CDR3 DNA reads TGTGCCATCCGGAGTGAGGGAAGCGGCTACACCTTC. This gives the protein CAIRSEGSGYTF.

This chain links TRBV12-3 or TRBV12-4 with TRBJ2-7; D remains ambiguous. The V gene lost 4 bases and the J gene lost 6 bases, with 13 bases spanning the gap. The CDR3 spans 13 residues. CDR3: CASSSWIGLEQYF. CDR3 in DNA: TGTGCCAGCAGTTCCTGGATAGGGCTCGAGCAGTACTTC.

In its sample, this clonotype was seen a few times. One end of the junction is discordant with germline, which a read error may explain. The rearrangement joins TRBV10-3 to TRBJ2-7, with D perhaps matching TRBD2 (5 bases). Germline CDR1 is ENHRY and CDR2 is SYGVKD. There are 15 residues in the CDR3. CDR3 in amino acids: CASSYSLRGYYEQYF. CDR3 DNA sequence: TGTGCCAGCAGTTACTCGTTGAGAGGGTACTACGAGCAGTACTTC.

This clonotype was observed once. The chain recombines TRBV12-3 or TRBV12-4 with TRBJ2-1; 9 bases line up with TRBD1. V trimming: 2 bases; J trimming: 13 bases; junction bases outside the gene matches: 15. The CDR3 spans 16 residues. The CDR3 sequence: CASSLWDRVSMEIQFF. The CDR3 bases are TGTGCCAGCAGTTTATGGGACAGGGTGTCGATGGAGATCCAGTTCTTC.

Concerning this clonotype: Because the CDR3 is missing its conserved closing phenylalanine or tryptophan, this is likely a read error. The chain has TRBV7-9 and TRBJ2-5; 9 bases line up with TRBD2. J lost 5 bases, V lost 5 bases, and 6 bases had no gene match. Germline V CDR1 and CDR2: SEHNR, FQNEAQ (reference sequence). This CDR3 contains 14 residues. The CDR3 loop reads CASSDGLARETQYL. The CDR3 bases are TGTGCCAGCAGCGATGGACTAGCGAGGGAGACCCAGTACCTC.

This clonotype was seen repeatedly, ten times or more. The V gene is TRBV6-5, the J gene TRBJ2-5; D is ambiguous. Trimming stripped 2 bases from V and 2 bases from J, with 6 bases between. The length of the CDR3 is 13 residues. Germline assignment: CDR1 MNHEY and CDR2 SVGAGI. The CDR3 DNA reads TGTGCCAGCAGTTACCTTTGGCAAGAGACCCAGTACTTC. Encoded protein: CASSYLWQETQYF.

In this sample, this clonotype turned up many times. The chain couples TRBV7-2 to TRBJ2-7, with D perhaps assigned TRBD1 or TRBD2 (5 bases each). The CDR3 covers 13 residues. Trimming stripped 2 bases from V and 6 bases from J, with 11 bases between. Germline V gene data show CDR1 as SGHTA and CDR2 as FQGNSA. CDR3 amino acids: CASSLRGVREQYF. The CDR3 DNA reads TGTGCCAGCAGCTTAAGGGGAGTGCGCGAGCAGTACTTC.

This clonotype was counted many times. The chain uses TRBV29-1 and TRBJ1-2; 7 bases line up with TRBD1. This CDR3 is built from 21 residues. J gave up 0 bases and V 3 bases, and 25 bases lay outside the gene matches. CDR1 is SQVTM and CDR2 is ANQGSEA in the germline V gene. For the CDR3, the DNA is TGCAGCGTTGACCAATACCTCTCCAGTGGACAGGCCGCTAATTCTAACTATGGCTACACCTTC. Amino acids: CSVDQYLSSGQAANSNYGYTF.

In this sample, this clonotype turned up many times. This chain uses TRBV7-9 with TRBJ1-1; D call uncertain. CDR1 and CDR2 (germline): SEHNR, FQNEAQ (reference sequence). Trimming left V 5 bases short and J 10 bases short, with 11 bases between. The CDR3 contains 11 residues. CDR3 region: CASSPSRIAFF. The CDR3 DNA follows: TGTGCCAGCAGCCCCAGCCGGATAGCTTTCTTT. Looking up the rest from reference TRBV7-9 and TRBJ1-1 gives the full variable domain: DTGVSQNPRHKITKRGQNVTFRCDPISEHNRLYWYRQTLGQGPEFLTYFQNEAQLEKSRLLSDRFSAERPKGSFSTLEIQRTEQGDSAMYLCASSPSRIAFFGQGTRLTVV.

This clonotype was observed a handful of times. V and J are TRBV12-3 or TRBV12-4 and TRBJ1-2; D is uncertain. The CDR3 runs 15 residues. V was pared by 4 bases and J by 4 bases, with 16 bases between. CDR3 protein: CASSSRRTAIYGYTF. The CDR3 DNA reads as TGTGCCAGCAGTTCCAGGAGGACGGCCATCTATGGCTACACCTTC.